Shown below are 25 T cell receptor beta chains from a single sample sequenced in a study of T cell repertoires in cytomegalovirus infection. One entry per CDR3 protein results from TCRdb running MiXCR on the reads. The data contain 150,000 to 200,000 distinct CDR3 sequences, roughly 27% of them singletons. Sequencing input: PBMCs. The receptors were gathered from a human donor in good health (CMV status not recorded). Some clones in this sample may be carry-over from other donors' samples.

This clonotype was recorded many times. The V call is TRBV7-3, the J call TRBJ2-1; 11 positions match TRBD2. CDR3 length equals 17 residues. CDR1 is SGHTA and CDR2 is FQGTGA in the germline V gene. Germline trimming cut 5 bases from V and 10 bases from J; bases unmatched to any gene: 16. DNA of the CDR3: TGTGCCAGCAGCCAAGGGCTAGCGGGGGGCTTTCAGGGCGAGCAGTTCTTC. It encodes CASSQGLAGGFQGEQFF.

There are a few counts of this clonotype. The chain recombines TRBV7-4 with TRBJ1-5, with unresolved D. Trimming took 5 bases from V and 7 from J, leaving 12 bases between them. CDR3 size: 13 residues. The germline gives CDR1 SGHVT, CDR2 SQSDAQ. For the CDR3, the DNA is TGTGCCAGCAGCCTCGGGAGAGAACAGCCCCAGCATTTT. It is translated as CASSLGREQPQHF.

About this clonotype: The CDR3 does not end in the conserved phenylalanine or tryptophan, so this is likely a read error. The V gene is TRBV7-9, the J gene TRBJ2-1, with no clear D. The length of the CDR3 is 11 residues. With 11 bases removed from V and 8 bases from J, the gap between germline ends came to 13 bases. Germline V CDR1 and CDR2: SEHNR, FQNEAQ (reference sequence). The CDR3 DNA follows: TGTGCCCGCGGCTACGTCGATGAGCAGTTCTTA. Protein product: CARGYVDEQFL.

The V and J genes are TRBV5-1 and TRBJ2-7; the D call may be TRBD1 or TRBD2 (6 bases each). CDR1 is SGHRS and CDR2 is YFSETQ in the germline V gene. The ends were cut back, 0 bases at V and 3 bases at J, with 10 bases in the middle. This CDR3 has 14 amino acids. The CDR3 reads CASSLAGANYEQYF. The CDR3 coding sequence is TGCGCCAGCAGCTTGGCGGGGGCCAACTACGAGCAGTACTTC.

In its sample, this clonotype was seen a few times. The CDR3 reads CASRRLAYEQYF. The CDR3 nucleotides are TGTGCCAGCCGCCGACTAGCGTACGAGCAGTACTTC. V gene TRBV6-6 combines with J gene TRBJ2-7; 8 bases are shared with TRBD2. The CDR3 has 12 residues. CDR1 and CDR2 (germline): MNHNY, SVGAGI (reference sequence). After removal of 8 bases from V and 4 bases from J, the junction contained 4 bases not matched to a gene.

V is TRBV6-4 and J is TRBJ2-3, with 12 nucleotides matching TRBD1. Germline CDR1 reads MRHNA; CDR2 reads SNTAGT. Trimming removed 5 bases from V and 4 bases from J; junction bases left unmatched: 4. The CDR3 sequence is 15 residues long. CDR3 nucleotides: TGTGCCAGCAGTTCCGGGACAGGGGGCCCAGATACGCAGTATTTT. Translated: CASSSGTGGPDTQYF.

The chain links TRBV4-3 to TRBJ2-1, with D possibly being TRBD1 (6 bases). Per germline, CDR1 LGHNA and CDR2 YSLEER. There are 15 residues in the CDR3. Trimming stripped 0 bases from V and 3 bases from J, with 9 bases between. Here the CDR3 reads CASSQEGQIYNEQFF. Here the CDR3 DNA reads TGCGCCAGCAGCCAAGAGGGACAAATCTACAATGAGCAGTTCTTC.

CDR3 loop: CASSLRDRVDAEAFF. Written as DNA, the CDR3 is TGTGCCAGCAGCTTACGGGACAGGGTGGACGCTGAAGCTTTCTTT. V and J are TRBV5-6 and TRBJ1-1; 9 nucleotides match TRBD1. V gave up 2 bases and J gave up 6 bases; unmatched junction bases: 8. The CDR3 is made up of 15 amino acids. Germline assignment: CDR1 SGHDT and CDR2 YYEEEE.

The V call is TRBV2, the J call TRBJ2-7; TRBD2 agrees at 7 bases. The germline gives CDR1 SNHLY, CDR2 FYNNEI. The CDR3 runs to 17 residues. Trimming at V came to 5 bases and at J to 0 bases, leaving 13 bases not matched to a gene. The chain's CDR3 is CASSRGGSTTSSYEQYF. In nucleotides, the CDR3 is TGTGCCAGCAGTAGGGGAGGGAGCACTACTTCCTCCTACGAGCAGTACTTC.

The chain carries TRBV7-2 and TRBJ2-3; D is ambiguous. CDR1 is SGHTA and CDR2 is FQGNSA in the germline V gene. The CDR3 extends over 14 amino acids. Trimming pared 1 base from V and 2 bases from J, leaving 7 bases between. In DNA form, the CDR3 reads TGTGCCAGCAGCTTAGATACTCCCACAGATACGCAGTATTTT. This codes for CASSLDTPTDTQYF. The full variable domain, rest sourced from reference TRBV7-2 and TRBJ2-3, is GAGVSQSPSNKVTEKGKDVELRCDPISGHTALYWYRQSLGQGLEFLIYFQGNSAPDKSGLPSDRFSAERTGGSVSTLTIQRTQQEDSAVYLCASSLDTPTDTQYFGPGTRLTVL.

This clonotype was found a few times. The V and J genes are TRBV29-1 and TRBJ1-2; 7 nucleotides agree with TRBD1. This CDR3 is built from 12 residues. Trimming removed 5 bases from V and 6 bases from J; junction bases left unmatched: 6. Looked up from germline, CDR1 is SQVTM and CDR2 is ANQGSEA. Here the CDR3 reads CSVTATGDGYTF. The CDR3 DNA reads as TGCAGCGTTACCGCTACAGGGGATGGCTACACCTTC.

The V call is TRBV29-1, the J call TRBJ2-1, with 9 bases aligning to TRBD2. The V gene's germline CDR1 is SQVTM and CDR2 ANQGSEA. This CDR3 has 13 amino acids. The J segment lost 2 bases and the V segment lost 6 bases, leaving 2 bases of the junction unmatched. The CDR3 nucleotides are TGCAGCGTAGTAGCGGGGGCCTACAATGAGCAGTTCTTC. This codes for CSVVAGAYNEQFF.

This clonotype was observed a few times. CDR3 DNA sequence: TGTGCCAGCAGTTTAGCGCTTGGAATAGGGGACCCACCCTCACCCCTCCACTTT. This sequence encodes CASSLALGIGDPPSPLHF. The chain combines TRBV12-3 or TRBV12-4 with TRBJ1-6, with D perhaps matching TRBD1 (5 bases). Trimming cost V 0 bases and J 10 bases, with 22 bases left between them. CDR3 length equals 18 residues.

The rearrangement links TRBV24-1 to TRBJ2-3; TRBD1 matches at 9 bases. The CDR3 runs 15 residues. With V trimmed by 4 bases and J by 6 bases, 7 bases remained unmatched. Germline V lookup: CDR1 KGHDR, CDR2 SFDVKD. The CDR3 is CATSEDGDRADTQYF. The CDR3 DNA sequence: TGTGCCACCAGTGAGGACGGGGACAGGGCGGATACGCAGTATTTT.

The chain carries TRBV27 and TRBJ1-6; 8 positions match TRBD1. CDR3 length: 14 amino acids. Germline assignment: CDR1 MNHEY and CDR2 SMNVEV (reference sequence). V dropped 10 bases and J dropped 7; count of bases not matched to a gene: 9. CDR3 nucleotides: TGTGCCACTTCGGACAGGGTTAAGAATTCACCCCTCCACTTT. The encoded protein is CATSDRVKNSPLHF.

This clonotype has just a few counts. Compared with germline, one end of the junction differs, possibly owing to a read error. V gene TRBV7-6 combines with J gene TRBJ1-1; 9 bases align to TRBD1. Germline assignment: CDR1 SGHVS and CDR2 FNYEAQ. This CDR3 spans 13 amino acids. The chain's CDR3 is CASSVDRGSEAFF. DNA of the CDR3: TGTGCTAGCAGCGTGGACAGGGGCTCTGAAGCTTTCTTT.

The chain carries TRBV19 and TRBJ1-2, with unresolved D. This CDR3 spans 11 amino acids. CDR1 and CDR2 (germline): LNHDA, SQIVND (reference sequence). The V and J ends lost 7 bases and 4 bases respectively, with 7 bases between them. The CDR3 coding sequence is TGTGCCAGTATGGCAGTCTATGGCTACACCTTC. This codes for CASMAVYGYTF. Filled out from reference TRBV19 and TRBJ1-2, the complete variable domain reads DGGITQSPKYLFRKEGQNVTLSCEQNLNHDAMYWYRQDPGQGLRLIYYSQIVNDFQKGDIAEGYSVSREKKESFPLTVTSAQKNPTAFYLCASMAVYGYTFGSGTRLTVV.

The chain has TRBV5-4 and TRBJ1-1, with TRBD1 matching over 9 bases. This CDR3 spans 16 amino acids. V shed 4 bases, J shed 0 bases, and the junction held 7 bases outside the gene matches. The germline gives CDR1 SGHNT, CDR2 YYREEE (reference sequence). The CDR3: CASSRLGQGMNTEAFF. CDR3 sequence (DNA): TGTGCCAGCAGCCGACTGGGACAGGGCATGAACACTGAAGCTTTCTTT. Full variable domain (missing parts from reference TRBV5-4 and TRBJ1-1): ETGVTQSPTHLIKTRGQQVTLRCSSQSGHNTVSWYQQALGQGPQFIFQYYREEENGRGNFPPRFSGLQFPNYSSELNVNALELDDSALYLCASSRLGQGMNTEAFFGQGTRLTVV.

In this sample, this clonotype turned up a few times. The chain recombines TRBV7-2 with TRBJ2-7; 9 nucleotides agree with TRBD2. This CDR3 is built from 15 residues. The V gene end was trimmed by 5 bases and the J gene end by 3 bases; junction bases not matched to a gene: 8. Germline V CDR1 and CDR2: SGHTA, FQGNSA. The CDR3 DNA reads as TGTGCCAGCAGCCAGAGGCGGGGGGGCCACTACGAGCAGTACTTC. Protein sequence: CASSQRRGGHYEQYF.

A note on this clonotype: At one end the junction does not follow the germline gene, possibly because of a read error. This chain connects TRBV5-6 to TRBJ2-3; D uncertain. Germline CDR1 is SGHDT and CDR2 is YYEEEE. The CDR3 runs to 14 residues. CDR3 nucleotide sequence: TGTGCCAGCAGCTTTCCGACATTCACAGATACGCATTATTTT. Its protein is CASSFPTFTDTHYF.

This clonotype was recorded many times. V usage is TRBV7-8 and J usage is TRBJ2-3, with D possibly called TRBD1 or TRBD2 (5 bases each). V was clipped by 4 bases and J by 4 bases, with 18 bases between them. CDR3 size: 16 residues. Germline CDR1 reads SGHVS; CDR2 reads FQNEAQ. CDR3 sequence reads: CASSWGTDTEPDTQYF. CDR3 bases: TGTGCCAGCAGCTGGGGGACCGATACCGAGCCAGATACGCAGTATTTT.

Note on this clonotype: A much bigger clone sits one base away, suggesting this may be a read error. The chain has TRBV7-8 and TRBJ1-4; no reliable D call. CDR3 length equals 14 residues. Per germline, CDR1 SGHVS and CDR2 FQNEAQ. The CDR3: CASSFRVSNENLFF. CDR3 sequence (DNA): TGTGCCAGCAGCTTTCGAGTGAGCAATGAAAATCTGTTTTTT. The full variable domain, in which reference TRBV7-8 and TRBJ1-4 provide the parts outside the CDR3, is GAGVSQSPRYKVAKRGQDVALRCDPISGHVSLFWYQQALGQGPEFLTYFQNEAQLDKSGLPSDRFFAERPEGSVSTLKIQRTQQEDSAVYLCASSFRVSNENLFFGSGTQLSVL.

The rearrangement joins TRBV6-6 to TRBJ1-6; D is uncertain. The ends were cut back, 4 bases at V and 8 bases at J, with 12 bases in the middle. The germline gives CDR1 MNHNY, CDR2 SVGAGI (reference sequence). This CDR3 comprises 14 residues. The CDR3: CASSSTALDSPLHF. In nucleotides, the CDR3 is TGTGCCAGCAGTTCGACCGCCTTGGATTCACCCCTCCACTTT.

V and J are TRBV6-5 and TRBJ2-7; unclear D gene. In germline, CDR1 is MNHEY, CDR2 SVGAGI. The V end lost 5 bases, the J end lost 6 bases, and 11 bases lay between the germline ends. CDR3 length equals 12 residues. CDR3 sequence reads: CASSQTLAEQYF. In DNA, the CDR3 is TGTGCCAGCAGTCAGACGTTGGCCGAGCAGTACTTC.

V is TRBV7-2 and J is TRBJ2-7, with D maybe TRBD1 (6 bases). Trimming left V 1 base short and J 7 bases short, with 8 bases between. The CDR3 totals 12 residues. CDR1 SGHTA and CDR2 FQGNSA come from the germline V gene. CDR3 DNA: TGTGCCAGCAGCTTAGGACAGGTTGAGCAGTACTTC. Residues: CASSLGQVEQYF. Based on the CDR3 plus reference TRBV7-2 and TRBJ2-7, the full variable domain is GAGVSQSPSNKVTEKGKDVELRCDPISGHTALYWYRQSLGQGLEFLIYFQGNSAPDKSGLPSDRFSAERTGGSVSTLTIQRTQQEDSAVYLCASSLGQVEQYFGPGTRLTVT.